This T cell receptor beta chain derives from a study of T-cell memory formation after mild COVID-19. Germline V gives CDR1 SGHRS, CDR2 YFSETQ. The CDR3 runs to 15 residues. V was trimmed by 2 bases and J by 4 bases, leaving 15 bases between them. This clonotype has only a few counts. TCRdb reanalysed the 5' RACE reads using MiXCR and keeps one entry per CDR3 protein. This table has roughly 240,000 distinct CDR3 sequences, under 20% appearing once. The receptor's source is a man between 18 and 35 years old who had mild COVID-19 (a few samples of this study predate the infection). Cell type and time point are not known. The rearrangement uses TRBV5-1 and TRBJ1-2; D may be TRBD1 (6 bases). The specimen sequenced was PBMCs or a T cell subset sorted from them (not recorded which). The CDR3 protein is CASSLLTGQPYGYTF. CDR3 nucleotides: TGCGCCAGCAGCTTATTGACAGGACAGCCCTATGGCTACACCTTC.